This T cell receptor beta chain was found in a study of blood T cell repertoires in COVID-19. About the study: T cells, B-cell-depleted T cells, or PBMCs supplied cDNA or gDNA.

Germline assignment: CDR1 SGDLS and CDR2 YYNGEE. Losses at the gene ends were 1 base for V and 5 bases for J; bases not matched to a gene: 7. This CDR3 is 16 amino acids long. Per the authors' pipeline: Reference gene primer amplification yielded estimated nucleated cell counts. Sequenced by immunoSEQ multiplex PCR; TCRdb stores in-frame clones only, minus some. D and trimming come from the DNA, and the V and J calls and clone size come from that table. The table shows about 90,000 clones, with roughly 80% occurring only once. The sequenced sample was peripheral blood. The sequence was obtained from an elderly man with active or convalescent COVID-19. The chain carries TRBV9 and TRBJ2-7, with 12 bases that match TRBD1. The CDR3 DNA reads as TGTGCCAGCAGCGTACGGGGACAGGGGGCGATCCACGAGCAGTACTTC. Its translation: CASSVRGQGAIHEQYF.